This entry lists 6 T cell receptor beta chains sequenced from one sample in a study of blood T cells in healthy people across ages. A J-beta primer mix and a sample-barcoded 5' primer were used in a second PCR of about 7 to 12 cycles. Each CDR3 protein gets one entry after TCRdb re-called the 5' RACE reads with MiXCR. The sample consists of roughly 1,500,000 distinct CDR3 sequences, about 31% of them appearing once. Sequenced sample: blood. The source is a woman aged 25 to 39 in good health.

Comment on this clonotype: A junction end diverges from the germline sequence, so it may reflect a read error. The chain recombines TRBV4-1 with TRBJ2-1; 7 nucleotides agree with TRBD1. The CDR3 is 13 amino acids. CDR1 and CDR2 from the germline V gene are MGHRA and YSYEKL. DNA of the CDR3: TGCGCCGGCAGCCTCCGGGACAGTGATGAGCAGTTCTTC. It codes for CAGSLRDSDEQFF.

J is TRBJ2-1 and V is TRBV9; D is uncertain. Trimming took 3 bases from V and 9 from J, leaving 10 bases between them. The CDR3 covers 12 residues. Germline assignment: CDR1 SGDLS and CDR2 YYNGEE. DNA for the CDR3: TGTGCCAGCAGCGCTGGGTACGGTGAGCAGTTCTTC. Residues: CASSAGYGEQFF.

This clonotype was seen many times. The rearrangement uses TRBV6-2 or TRBV6-3 and TRBJ1-1; D gene uncertain. The CDR3 contains 13 residues. The germline V gene encodes CDR1 MNHEY and CDR2 SVGEGT. Trimming shortened V by 4 bases and J by 6 bases, and 12 bases separated the two germline ends. The CDR3 DNA reads TGTGCCAGCAGTTTGCGGCCCTTCTCTGAAGCTTTCTTT. Translation: CASSLRPFSEAFF.

The J gene is TRBJ2-1, the V gene TRBV20-1, with D perhaps TRBD1 (5 bases). The V gene lost 6 bases and the J gene lost 9 bases, with 18 bases spanning the gap. There are 13 residues in the CDR3. Germline assignment: CDR1 DFQATT and CDR2 SNEGSKA (reference sequence). The CDR3 DNA is TGCAGTGCGGCCGCTGGGGCCAGGCCTGAGCAGTTCTTC. Amino acid sequence: CSAAAGARPEQFF.

Only a few counts were recorded for this clonotype. The chain couples TRBV6-2 or TRBV6-3 to TRBJ2-4; 7 nucleotides agree with TRBD2. The J call is doubtful: the DNA matches TRBJ2-7 better. Germline V lookup: CDR1 MNHEY, CDR2 SVGEGT. The CDR3 runs to 13 residues. CDR3 nucleotides: TGTGCCGGGCGGGGACTACCCCTCGGCGAGCAGTACTTC. Its translation: CAGRGLPLGEQYF.

The V call is TRBV10-3, the J call TRBJ2-1, with 7 bases matching TRBD2. The last part of the DNA fits TRBJ2-7 better; the J call may be wrong. Germline CDR1 is ENHRY and CDR2 is SYGVKD. This CDR3 is built from 15 residues. The CDR3 spells CAISASGASYNEQYF. The CDR3 DNA follows: TGTGCCATCAGTGCCAGCGGGGCCTCCTACAATGAGCAGTACTTC.